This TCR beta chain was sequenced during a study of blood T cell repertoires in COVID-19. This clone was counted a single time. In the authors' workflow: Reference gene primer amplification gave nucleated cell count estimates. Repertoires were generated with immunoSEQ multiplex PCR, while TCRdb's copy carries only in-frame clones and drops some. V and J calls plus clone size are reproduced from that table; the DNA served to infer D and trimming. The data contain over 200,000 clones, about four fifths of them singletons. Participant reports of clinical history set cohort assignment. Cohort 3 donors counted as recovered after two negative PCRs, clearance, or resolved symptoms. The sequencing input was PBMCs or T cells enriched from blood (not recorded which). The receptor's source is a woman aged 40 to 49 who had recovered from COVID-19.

The CDR3 nucleotides are TGTGCCAGCAGCGGGGGACTACCGGGGTTGAATGAGCAGTTCTTC. Translated: CASSGGLPGLNEQFF. The J gene is TRBJ2-1, the V gene TRBV3-1 (or the pseudogene TRBV3-2); 7 bases are shared with TRBD2. The CDR3 consists of 15 residues. The V gene end was trimmed by 5 bases and the J gene end by 7 bases; junction bases not matched to a gene: 11. Germline CDR1 is LGHDT and CDR2 is YNNKEL (reference sequence).